The rows below give T cell receptor beta chains drawn from one sample of a study of OX40 agonist ivuxolimab in advanced cancers. Using immunoSEQ multiplex PCR, the repertoire was profiled, and TCRdb retains in-frame clones only, with some absent. The table shows about 34,000 clones, with around 90% occurring only once. The specimen was CD4+ or CD8+ T cells sorted from blood, collected in a trial of the OX40 agonist ivuxolimab. These receptors all stem from an adult with an advanced solid tumor such as melanoma, head and neck, liver or kidney cancer. The CDR3 runs from the conserved cysteine through the conserved F or W. D genes are given only for firm matches. Rows may omit the clone size; those that give it use once, few, many or a size class.

TRBV7-8	TRBJ2-3	.	.	CASSLDGGSSTDTQYF	TGTGCCAGCAGCTTAGACGGGGGCTCGAGCACAGATACGCAGTATTTT
TRBV15	TRBJ1-6	.	few	CATSSTRGGNSPLHF	TGTGCCACCAGCAGCACCCGGGGAGGTAATTCACCCCTCCACTTT
TRBV7-2	TRBJ2-5	.	.	CASSPLPQETQYF	TGTGCCAGCAGCCCACTACCCCAAGAGACCCAGTACTTC
TRBV7-3	TRBJ2-5	TRBD1	.	CASSPVPGQSQETQYF	TGTGCCAGCAGCCCGGTCCCGGGACAGTCCCAAGAGACCCAGTACTTC
TRBV27	TRBJ1-3	TRBD1	.	CASSRDSSGNTIYF	TGTGCCAGCAGTCGGGACAGCTCTGGAAACACCATATATTTT
TRBV20-1	TRBJ2-5	.	.	CSAANSETQYF	TGCAGTGCGGCGAATTCAGAGACCCAGTACTTC
TRBV9	TRBJ2-3	.	.	CASSVGGRPNTDTQYF	TGTGCCAGCAGCGTGGGTGGGAGACCGAACACAGATACGCAGTATTTT
TRBV18	TRBJ2-2	TRBD2	.	CASSPSGLAGAPGELFF	TGTGCCAGCTCACCAAGCGGGCTAGCGGGAGCACCCGGGGAGCTGTTTTTT
TRBV6-1	TRBJ1-5	TRBD1	.	CASRGTGDQPQHF	TGTGCCAGCAGAGGGACAGGGGATCAGCCCCAGCATTTT
TRBV2	TRBJ2-1	TRBD1	.	CASRGTGFNNEQFF	TGTGCCAGCCGGGGGACAGGGTTCAACAATGAGCAGTTCTTC
TRBV11-2	TRBJ2-5	TRBD2	.	CASSLGPGRAQYF	TGTGCCAGCAGCTTAGGTCCGGGGAGGGCCCAGTACTTC
TRBV6-6	TRBJ2-7	TRBD1	.	CASSSRQGAYYEQYF	TGTGCCAGCAGTTCCCGACAGGGGGCTTACTACGAGCAGTACTTC
TRBV7-9	TRBJ1-6	TRBD1	few	CASSVAGTENSPLHF	TGTGCCAGCAGCGTAGCCGGGACAGAAAACTCACCCCTCCACTTT
TRBV6-5	TRBJ2-5	TRBD2	.	CASNPAASGKETQYF	TGTGCCAGCAACCCGGCGGCTAGCGGGAAAGAGACCCAGTACTTC
TRBV7-3	TRBJ2-1	.	.	CASSLFGGEEQFF	TGTGCCAGCAGCTTATTTGGTGGGGAAGAGCAGTTCTTC
TRBV11-2	TRBJ1-1	.	.	CASSLVQGRSTEAFF	TGTGCCAGCAGCTTAGTTCAGGGCAGGAGCACTGAAGCTTTCTTT
TRBV7-3	TRBJ2-3	TRBD1	.	CASSPGQGGTQYF	TGTGCCAGCAGCCCGGGACAGGGGGGTACGCAGTATTTT
TRBV18	TRBJ2-3	.	.	CASSPIGDTQYF	TGTGCCAGCTCTCCTATCGGGGATACGCAGTATTTT
TRBV14	TRBJ2-5	TRBD2	.	CASSQGSTSGDLETQYF	TGTGCCAGCAGCCAAGGCTCGACTAGCGGGGATTTGGAGACCCAGTACTTC
TRBV5-5	TRBJ2-2	.	.	CASSLKSGELFF	TGTGCCAGCAGCTTAAAATCCGGGGAGCTGTTTTTT
TRBV10-1	TRBJ2-4	.	.	CASSERGTPNIQYF	TGCGCCAGCAGTGAGCGGGGCACCCCGAACATTCAGTACTTC
TRBV7-6	TRBJ2-5	TRBD2	.	CASSLLAAPGETQYF	TGTGCCAGCAGCTTACTAGCGGCACCGGGGGAGACCCAGTACTTC
TRBV2	TRBJ1-2	.	.	CASGRPDTYGYTF	TGTGCCAGCGGACGGCCGGACACCTATGGCTACACCTTC
TRBV5-4	TRBJ2-3	TRBD2	.	CASLAGGPGGTDTQYF	TGTGCCAGCCTAGCGGGAGGGCCCGGGGGCACAGATACGCAGTATTTT
TRBV7-2	TRBJ2-7	.	.	CASSLQGPGSYEQYF	TGTGCCAGCAGCCTCCAGGGGCCGGGCTCCTACGAGCAGTACTTC
TRBV5-4	TRBJ2-1	.	.	CASSLGTAYNEQFF	TGTGCCAGCAGCTTGGGGACAGCCTACAATGAGCAGTTCTTC
TRBV5-4	TRBJ2-5	TRBD1	.	CASSPRQGGGETQYF	TGTGCCAGCAGCCCAAGACAGGGGGGGGGAGAGACCCAGTACTTC
TRBV7-2	TRBJ1-1	TRBD1	.	CASSLGQGATNTEAFF	TGTGCCAGCAGCCTGGGACAGGGGGCCACGAACACTGAAGCTTTCTTT
TRBV11-3	TRBJ1-1	.	once	CASSFYSSTEAFF	TGTGCCAGCAGCTTTTATTCTTCCACTGAAGCTTTCTTT
TRBV9	TRBJ2-3	TRBD2	.	CASGGSGVTDTQYF	TGTGCCAGCGGAGGGAGCGGGGTCACAGATACGCAGTATTTT
TRBV28	TRBJ2-3	TRBD2	.	CASVAGADTQYF	TGTGCCAGCGTTGCGGGAGCAGATACGCAGTATTTT
TRBV15	TRBJ2-5	.	.	CATSEGDQETQYF	TGTGCCACCAGCGAAGGGGACCAAGAGACCCAGTACTTC
TRBV18	TRBJ2-3	.	.	CASSPNFLETDTQYF	TGTGCCAGCTCACCGAACTTCTTAGAGACAGATACGCAGTATTTT
TRBV7-2	TRBJ2-3	.	once	CASGTSDTQYF	TGTGCCAGCGGGACTTCAGATACGCAGTATTTT
TRBV25-1	TRBJ2-2	.	.	CASSELVGANTGELFF	TGTGCCAGCAGTGAATTGGTGGGCGCGAACACCGGGGAGCTGTTTTTT
TRBV21-1	TRBJ2-1	.	.	CASPKPTGYNEQFF	TGTGCCAGCCCCAAACCGACAGGCTACAATGAGCAGTTCTTC
TRBV19	TRBJ1-4	.	.	CASSILAGSATNEKLFF	TGTGCCAGTAGTATTTTGGCAGGATCTGCAACTAATGAAAAACTGTTTTTT
TRBV4-1	TRBJ2-1	TRBD1	.	CASSGRDRAFRNEQFF	TGCGCCAGCAGCGGCCGGGACAGGGCCTTTCGGAATGAGCAGTTCTTC
TRBV28	TRBJ2-7	TRBD1	.	CASSLRQGRSEQYF	TGTGCCAGCAGTTTGAGACAGGGGAGAAGCGAGCAGTACTTC
TRBV7-2	TRBJ1-6	TRBD1	.	CASSPGGRDSPLHF	TGTGCCAGCAGCCCAGGGGGCAGGGATTCACCCCTCCACTTT
TRBV7-3	TRBJ2-2	.	.	CASSLGTAPTGELFF	TGTGCCAGCAGCCTCGGGACCGCCCCCACCGGGGAGCTGTTTTTT
TRBV7-2	TRBJ1-2	.	once	CASSLLASRDYTF	TGTGCCAGCAGCTTACTAGCATCACGGGACTACACCTTC
TRBV10-2	TRBJ2-1	TRBD2	.	CASSESRTSGRNEQFF	TGCGCCAGCAGTGAGTCGAGGACTAGCGGGAGGAATGAGCAGTTCTTC
TRBV6-5	TRBJ2-5	.	.	CASSPQIWGETQYF	TGTGCCAGCAGCCCACAGATTTGGGGCGAGACCCAGTACTTC
TRBV5-1	TRBJ2-3	TRBD2	.	CASSLAGGPGDTQYF	TGCGCCAGCAGCTTGGCGGGAGGGCCAGGAGATACGCAGTATTTT
TRBV5-1	TRBJ1-2	.	.	CASSPPLGDYGYTF	TGCGCCAGCAGCCCTCCGCTGGGGGACTATGGCTACACCTTC
TRBV19	TRBJ1-4	.	.	CASSISGGQEKLFF	TGTGCCAGTAGTATCTCCGGGGGGCAAGAAAAACTGTTTTTT
TRBV5-4	TRBJ2-1	.	.	CASSWSQQGWAYNEQFF	TGTGCCAGCAGCTGGAGCCAGCAGGGATGGGCCTACAATGAGCAGTTCTTC
TRBV4-3	TRBJ2-3	TRBD1	once	CASSQRTGGSTDTQYF	TGCGCCAGCAGCCAAAGGACAGGGGGTAGCACAGATACGCAGTATTTT
TRBV18	TRBJ2-3	TRBD2	.	CASSPSSGGRDTQYF	TGTGCCAGCTCACCAAGTAGCGGGGGGCGCGATACGCAGTATTTT
TRBV6-6	TRBJ2-3	TRBD2	.	CASRRTSGSTTDTQYF	TGTGCCAGCAGGCGGACTAGCGGGAGTACCACAGATACGCAGTATTTT
TRBV19	TRBJ1-5	TRBD1	once	CASSISRGTNQPQHF	TGTGCCAGTAGTATTTCCAGGGGGACCAATCAGCCCCAGCATTTT
TRBV18	TRBJ2-5	.	.	CASSPGLDQETQYF	TGTGCCAGCTCACCAGGGCTCGATCAAGAGACCCAGTACTTC